The 8 T cell receptor beta chains presented below share a single source sample, sequenced in a study of regulatory T cells in long-lasting Graves disease. The time point: persistent/refractory GD, antithyroid drugs over 5 years with positive TRAb. After RNA was extracted from PBMCs, the TCR library was made from it. TCR beta libraries were built with iRepertoire HTBI primers and Arm-PCR of CDR3 regions. A single record per CDR3 protein comes from TCRdb applying MiXCR to the multiplex PCR reads. The data hold 500,000 to 700,000 distinct CDR3 sequences, with roughly 30% observed a single time. The starting material was peripheral blood mononuclear cells (PBMCs), obtained when the disease was refractory, from a patient treated with antithyroid drugs. The receptor source for this set is a female donor with Graves disease.

This clonotype was observed a single time. The V and J genes are TRBV30 and TRBJ1-6; D gene ambiguous. There are 13 residues in the CDR3. Germline CDR1 reads GTSNPN; CDR2 reads SVGIG (reference sequence). The V end lost 1 base, the J end lost 7 bases, and 8 bases lay between the germline ends. The CDR3: CAWSGTDNSPLHF. The CDR3 DNA sequence: TGTGCCTGGAGTGGGACGGACAATTCACCCCTCCACTTT.

Many counts were recorded for this clonotype. The J gene is TRBJ1-1, the V gene TRBV12-3 or TRBV12-4; D uncertain. This CDR3 spans 16 amino acids. The ends were cut back, 5 bases at V and 5 bases at J, with 21 bases in the middle. CDR3 sequence: CASSLPPTSFGTEAFF. The CDR3 DNA reads TGTGCCAGCAGTCTCCCTCCGACTAGCTTCGGTACTGAAGCTTTCTTT.

The table lists this clonotype with a few counts. The rearrangement uses TRBV7-2 and TRBJ2-2; 8 positions match TRBD2. This CDR3 has 15 amino acids. Looked up from germline, CDR1 is SGHTA and CDR2 is FQGNSA. V shed 4 bases, J shed 0 bases, and the junction held 1 base outside the gene matches. CDR3 in amino acids: CASSWGLANTGELFF. As DNA, the CDR3 is TGTGCCAGCAGCTGGGGACTAGCGAACACCGGGGAGCTGTTTTTT.

The sample holds a few counts of this clonotype. The genes are TRBV12-3 or TRBV12-4 and TRBJ2-6; no clear D. This CDR3 is 13 amino acids long. With 7 bases removed from V and 3 bases from J, the gap between germline ends came to 7 bases. In nucleotides, the CDR3 is TGTGCCAGCATGCTGTTTGGGGCCAACGTCCTGACTTTC. Amino acid sequence: CASMLFGANVLTF.

This clonotype was observed a few times. The V and J genes are TRBV3-1 and TRBJ1-1; possibly TRBD1 for D (5 bases). The CDR3 is 15 amino acids. With 4 bases removed from V and 1 base from J, the gap between germline ends came to 13 bases. Germline CDR1 is LGHDT and CDR2 is YNNKEL (reference sequence). The CDR3: CASSLELDRNTEAFF. The CDR3 DNA reads TGTGCCAGCAGCCTGGAACTTGACAGGAACACTGAAGCTTTCTTT.

The chain is built from TRBV9 and TRBJ1-2; 8 bases are a match to TRBD1. The V and J ends lost 0 bases and 7 bases, in that order; junction bases with no gene match: 2. The V gene's germline CDR1 is SGDLS and CDR2 YYNGEE. The CDR3 consists of 13 residues. Here the CDR3 DNA reads TGTGCCAGCAGCGTAGTTACAGGGGGTGGCTACACCTTC. This codes for CASSVVTGGGYTF.

The CDR3 protein is CASSYSGGPGGNTIYF. The CDR3 nucleotides are TGTGCCAGCAGTTACAGCGGGGGGCCTGGTGGAAACACCATATATTTT. V gene TRBV6-5 combines with J gene TRBJ1-3; D perhaps matches TRBD1 (6 bases). The CDR3 totals 16 residues. Germline V lookup: CDR1 MNHEY, CDR2 SVGAGI. V was pared by 2 bases and J by 3 bases, with 14 bases between.

This clonotype was counted many times. The genes are TRBV12-3 or TRBV12-4 and TRBJ1-1; 8 nucleotides match TRBD1. V shed 4 bases, J shed 5 bases, and the junction held 3 bases outside the gene matches. The CDR3 runs to 13 residues. The CDR3 region has the DNA TGTGCCAGCAGTTCTTACAGGGGGACTGAAGCTTTCTTT. Translation: CASSSYRGTEAFF.